This record looks at one T cell receptor beta chain sequence and its context. The data belong to a study of blood T cell repertoires in COVID-19. In the study overall: Collection of acute and convalescent COVID-19 samples took place in the United States, Italy and Spain. Sources were T cells, B-cell-depleted T cells, or PBMCs; the material itself was cDNA or gDNA.

Trimming at V came to 4 bases and at J to 9 bases, leaving 5 bases not matched to a gene. Germline lookup yields CDR1 MGHRA and CDR2 YSYEKL. The CDR3 loop spans 14 amino acids. In the original workflow: Amplifying reference gene primers gave estimates of nucleated cell counts. Assay: immunoSEQ multiplex PCR; the TCRdb copy retains only in-frame clones and omits some. V and J calls and clone size are those listed in that table; D and trimming were worked out from the DNA. The sample has about 270,000 clones, 86% seen once; the top ten hold roughly 8%. The specimen sequenced was peripheral blood. This sequence originates from a man aged 40-50 years with active or convalescent COVID-19. The chain links TRBV4-1 to TRBJ2-2; 10 nucleotides agree with TRBD1. DNA for the CDR3: TGCGCCAGCAGCCGCGGGACAGGGGATCGGGAGCTGTTTTTT. As protein: CASSRGTGDRELFF.